This is a list of T cell receptor beta chains from one sample in a study of T-cell reconstitution after alpha-beta-depleted transplantation in children. Each CDR3 protein is one row after TCRdb ran MiXCR on the PCR reads. The table has more than 85,000 distinct CDR3 sequences, roughly 6% seen once. Sequenced material: PBMCs, mostly from graft donor cells, taken 60 days after TCRalphabeta/CD19-depleted stem cell transplant. The receptors originated from a female patient aged 2-15 years who had a stem cell transplant for Fanconi anemia, so the T cells may come from the graft donor. The CDR3 runs from the conserved cysteine through the conserved F or W. D genes are given only for firm matches. Clone size, where shown, is once, few, many, or a class for clones that have expanded.

V	J	D	size	CDR3	DNA
TRBV30	TRBJ1-2	.	many	CAWSLSNGYTF	TGTGCCTGGAGTTTGAGCAATGGCTACACCTTC
TRBV5-1	TRBJ2-3	.	many	CASSLEGADTQYF	TGCGCCAGCAGCTTGGAGGGCGCAGATACGCAGTATTTT
TRBV4-1	TRBJ2-7	.	few	CASSPRVAYEQYF	TGCGCCAGCAGCCCCCGGGTCGCCTACGAGCAGTACTTC
TRBV5-1	TRBJ2-5	.	.	CASGPSPGETQYF	TGCGCCAGCGGCCCCTCCCCTGGGGAGACCCAGTACTTC
TRBV3-1	TRBJ2-4	.	few	CASSQERVGRVINGAKNIQYF	TGTGCCAGCAGCCAAGAGAGAGTTGGCAGGGTGATTAATGGGGCCAAAAACATTCAGTACTTC
TRBV5-6	TRBJ2-5	.	many	CASSLRLRGRETQYF	TGTGCCAGCAGCTTGCGGCTTCGGGGAAGAGAGACCCAGTACTTC
TRBV7-9	TRBJ2-7	.	.	CASSLERRQYF	TGTGCCAGCAGCTTAGAACGTAGACAGTACTTC
TRBV21-1	TRBJ1-5	.	many	CASSKVTGIDQPQHF	TGTGCCAGCAGCAAAGTGACAGGGATTGACCAGCCCCAGCATTTT
TRBV6-5	TRBJ2-2	.	medium-sized	CASRGDLDTGELFF	TGTGCCAGCCGAGGGGACCTGGACACCGGGGAGCTGTTTTTT
TRBV3-1	TRBJ2-5	.	.	CASNLRAGQETQYF	TGTGCCAGCAACCTAAGGGCGGGGCAAGAGACCCAGTACTTC
TRBV21-1	TRBJ2-7	.	many	CASSRGAGLSYEQYF	TGTGCCAGCAGCAGAGGGGCGGGCCTGTCCTACGAGCAGTACTTC
TRBV28	TRBJ2-1	TRBD2	many	CASSSHLLLAGGPYNEQFF	TGTGCCAGCAGTTCCCATCTACTACTAGCGGGAGGACCCTACAATGAGCAGTTCTTC
TRBV5-1	TRBJ2-2	TRBD2	few	CASSPRLAGVNTGELFF	TGCGCCAGCAGCCCCCGACTAGCGGGAGTGAATACCGGGGAGCTGTTTTTT
TRBV5-1	TRBJ2-7	TRBD2	few	CASSFGREGSYEQYF	TGCGCCAGCAGCTTCGGGCGGGAGGGTTCCTACGAGCAGTACTTC
TRBV20-1	TRBJ2-1	TRBD2	many	CSARKAGGGSYNEQFF	TGCAGTGCTAGAAAAGCGGGGGGCGGTTCCTACAATGAGCAGTTCTTC
TRBV2	TRBJ1-2	.	.	CASTTLEGGYTF	TGTGCCAGTACGACCCTCGAGGGTGGCTACACCTTC
TRBV18	TRBJ1-1	.	.	CASSPGPSTEAFF	TGTGCCAGCTCACCTGGACCCAGCACTGAAGCTTTCTTT
TRBV20-1	TRBJ2-7	TRBD2	many	CSAATSATYEQYF	TGCAGTGCGGCGACTAGCGCCACCTACGAGCAGTACTTC
TRBV18	TRBJ2-2	.	many	CASSPSATELNTGELFF	TGTGCCAGCTCACCTTCCGCGACAGAGTTAAACACCGGGGAGCTGTTTTTT
TRBV28	TRBJ2-7	.	many	CASVTRGNEQYF	TGTGCCAGCGTTACGAGAGGAAACGAGCAGTACTTC
TRBV28	TRBJ2-1	.	many	CASKDNEQFF	TGTGCCAGCAAGGACAATGAGCAGTTCTTC
TRBV20-1	TRBJ2-1	TRBD2	many	CSARGTSGSSYNEQFF	TGCAGTGCTAGGGGTACTAGCGGTAGCTCCTACAATGAGCAGTTCTTC
TRBV10-1	TRBJ2-2	TRBD1	many	CASSSGTGGKGGELFF	TGCGCCAGCAGCTCCGGGACAGGGGGCAAGGGCGGGGAGCTGTTTTTT